This T cell receptor beta chain was observed in a study of metastatic and nonmetastatic thyroid tumors. Looking at the study overall: The study looked at repertoires side by side in blood and in tumor or nodule tissue from malignant and benign thyroid patients. Findings and limits, study-wide: Significantly higher TCR beta diversity was reportedly seen in malignant thyroid tumors than benign nodules, in blood and tumor.

Authors' processing steps: In papillary thyroid cancer, a distant-metastasis classifier was built using CDR3 differences across clinicopathological groups. TCRdb recomputed clones from the PCR reads via MiXCR. TCRdb, rather than the study authors, made the V and J calls. The sample lists approximately 14,000 clones, around a third occurring once. This clone was counted between two and nine times. What it recognizes is unknown. Patients underwent thyroid surgery, and none had received any treatment before it. The CDR3 length is 14 residues. Trimming cost V 2 bases and J 3 bases, with 8 bases left between them. Germline CDR1 and CDR2: MNHEY and SMNVEV (reference sequence).

This receptor was obtained from a male donor with papillary thyroid cancer or a benign thyroid nodule (not recorded which). Some clones in this sample may be carry-over from other donors' samples. This chain uses TRBV27 with TRBJ1-5; D may be TRBD1 (5 bases). The source material was tumor tissue. The CDR3: CASSLQGINQPQHF. In nucleotides, the CDR3 is TGTGCCAGCAGTTTACAGGGCATCAATCAGCCCCAGCATTTT.